These 9 T cell receptor beta chains were all obtained from the same sample, sequenced in a study of monozygotic twins with inflammatory bowel disease (dated by TCRdb to 2018 to 2020). Library method: 5' RACE. Data came from an Illumina HiSeq 2500. TCRdb reprocessed the reads and provides one entry for every CDR3 protein sequence; no DNA is given. The record for this sample contains about 420,000 distinct CDR3 sequences. Around 2.5% of the sample lies in the top ten. What was sequenced was blood. The source of these receptors is a human donor with ulcerative colitis or Crohn's disease, or a healthy co-twin of an affected twin (not recorded which).

The rearrangement links TRBV27 to TRBJ2-7; TCRdb outputs TRBD1, but without DNA this stays unchecked. Germline V gives CDR1 MNHEY, CDR2 SMNVEV (reference sequence). This CDR3 spans 14 amino acids. The CDR3 spells CASSLARGLYEQYF.

The V call is TRBV27, the J call TRBJ2-3. The CDR3 sequence is 15 residues long. CDR1 and CDR2 (germline): MNHEY, SMNVEV (reference sequence). The CDR3 sequence: CASSLIPASTDTQYF.

The rearrangement uses TRBV14 and TRBJ2-1; the D call from TCRdb, TRBD2, cannot be confirmed without DNA. This CDR3 contains 16 residues. Germline V lookup: CDR1 SGHDN, CDR2 FVKESK. CDR3 sequence reads: CASSHGLAGVEYEQFF.

V and J are TRBV12-3 or TRBV12-4 and TRBJ2-3; no DNA is available, so the TRBD2 call from TCRdb remains unchecked. This CDR3 comprises 18 residues. The CDR3 sequence is CASSGPLDGTSGTDTQYF.

This chain connects TRBV10-1 to TRBJ2-7. This CDR3 region has 12 residues. Germline V gene data show CDR1 as WNHNN and CDR2 as SYGVQD (reference sequence). The CDR3 protein is CASSETPYEQYF.

The chain links TRBV5-1 to TRBJ2-3. The CDR3 runs 15 residues. Germline CDR1 is SGHRS and CDR2 is YFSETQ. The CDR3 is CASIPRGAGTDTQYF. Variable domain in full (rest from reference TRBV5-1 and TRBJ2-3): KAGVTQTPRYLIKTRGQQVTLSCSPISGHRSVSWYQQTPGQGLQFLFEYFSETQRNKGNFPGRFSGRQFSNSRSEMNVSTLELGDSALYLCASIPRGAGTDTQYFGPGTRLTVL.

The CDR3 loop reads CASNWGGRTEAFF. V gene TRBV5-8 combines with J gene TRBJ1-1; as DNA is missing, the TRBD1 call by TCRdb cannot be tested. CDR3 length: 13 residues. CDR1 is SGHTS, CDR2 YDEGEE, per germline.

The chain has TRBV10-3 and TRBJ1-2. Germline assignment: CDR1 ENHRY and CDR2 SYGVKD. This CDR3 spans 13 amino acids. This CDR3 reads CATTREGLYGYTF.

The rearrangement joins TRBV27 to TRBJ2-2; TCRdb gives TRBD2 as the D gene, but with no DNA this cannot be confirmed. This CDR3 is 15 amino acids long. Germline V gene lookup returns CDR1 MNHEY and CDR2 SMNVEV (reference sequence). CDR3 residues: CASSSLAGVNGELFF.